Listed below are T cell receptor beta chains from one sample, sequenced in a study of TIL therapy for anti-PD-1-resistant metastatic lung cancer. Assay used: immunoSEQ multiplex PCR; TCRdb lists only in-frame clones, some missing. The sample gives roughly 7,000 clones, 60% to 65% of which show up once; about 7.8% is in the top ten. The specimen comprised tumor tissue, sampled at baseline. Source of these receptors: a person aged 30 to 80 with non-small cell lung cancer. The CDR3 runs from the conserved cysteine through the conserved F or W. Fields, in order: CDR3 length, J gene, clone size, V gene, D gene, CDR3 protein, CDR3 DNA. The D gene is left open where the match is weak. Clone sizes are given selectively: once, few, many, or a class where the clone is expanded.

CDR3 length: 16
J gene: TRBJ2-3
clone size: -
V gene: TRBV7-2
D gene: -
CDR3 protein: CASSPAGTRSTDTQYF
CDR3 DNA: TGTGCCAGCAGCCCGGCCGGGACTCGGAGCACAGATACGCAGTATTTT

CDR3 length: 14
J gene: TRBJ1-5
clone size: medium-sized
V gene: TRBV7-9
D gene: -
CDR3 protein: CASSLSKPNQPQHF
CDR3 DNA: TGTGCCAGCAGCCTCTCGAAACCCAATCAGCCCCAGCATTTT

CDR3 length: 13
J gene: TRBJ1-5
clone size: -
V gene: TRBV5-4
D gene: TRBD1
CDR3 protein: CASSLQGHQPQHF
CDR3 DNA: TGTGCCAGCAGCTTACAGGGGCACCAGCCCCAGCATTTT

CDR3 length: 14
J gene: TRBJ2-5
clone size: -
V gene: TRBV2
D gene: -
CDR3 protein: CASSVVRDGETQYF
CDR3 DNA: TGTGCCAGCAGTGTCGTCAGGGACGGGGAGACCCAGTACTTC

CDR3 length: 15
J gene: TRBJ1-1
clone size: -
V gene: TRBV24-1
D gene: -
CDR3 protein: CATSEGSGSNTEAFF
CDR3 DNA: TGTGCCACCAGTGAAGGTTCAGGGTCGAACACTGAAGCTTTCTTT

CDR3 length: 17
J gene: TRBJ1-6
clone size: -
V gene: TRBV28
D gene: -
CDR3 protein: CASRSRRSGLDNSPLHF
CDR3 DNA: TGTGCCAGCAGATCCCGGCGCAGCGGTTTGGATAATTCACCCCTCCACTTT

CDR3 length: 15
J gene: TRBJ2-7
clone size: -
V gene: TRBV19
D gene: -
CDR3 protein: CASSIGQKTSHEQYF
CDR3 DNA: TGTGCCAGTAGTATAGGACAGAAGACCTCCCACGAGCAGTACTTC

CDR3 length: 14
J gene: TRBJ2-3
clone size: few
V gene: TRBV2
D gene: -
CDR3 protein: CASGDVSSTDTQYF
CDR3 DNA: TGTGCCAGCGGGGACGTTTCTAGCACAGATACGCAGTATTTT

CDR3 length: 15
J gene: TRBJ1-2
clone size: once
V gene: TRBV7-8
D gene: -
CDR3 protein: CASSLDRVIDYGYTF
CDR3 DNA: TGTGCCAGCAGCTTAGACAGGGTAATCGACTATGGCTACACCTTC

CDR3 length: 11
J gene: TRBJ2-7
clone size: few
V gene: TRBV7-9
D gene: -
CDR3 protein: CASSRFYEQYF
CDR3 DNA: TGTGCCAGCAGTAGATTCTACGAGCAGTACTTC

CDR3 length: 15
J gene: TRBJ2-1
clone size: -
V gene: TRBV30
D gene: -
CDR3 protein: CAWSVQLPSNNEQFF
CDR3 DNA: TGTGCCTGGAGTGTACAACTACCCTCTAACAATGAGCAGTTCTTC

CDR3 length: 17
J gene: TRBJ2-6
clone size: -
V gene: TRBV27
D gene: TRBD1
CDR3 protein: CASSPGQGFLGANVLTF
CDR3 DNA: TGTGCCAGCAGTCCCGGACAGGGATTTTTAGGGGCCAACGTCCTGACTTTC

CDR3 length: 14
J gene: TRBJ1-2
clone size: -
V gene: TRBV19
D gene: TRBD1
CDR3 protein: CASSIGQGNYGYTF
CDR3 DNA: TGTGCCAGTAGTATAGGACAGGGGAACTATGGCTACACCTTC

CDR3 length: 19
J gene: TRBJ2-1
clone size: -
V gene: TRBV4-2
D gene: TRBD1
CDR3 protein: CASSRTGTGATYSYNEQFF
CDR3 DNA: TGTGCCAGCAGCCGAACCGGGACAGGCGCCACGTACTCCTACAATGAGCAGTTCTTC

CDR3 length: 13
J gene: TRBJ2-7
clone size: -
V gene: TRBV29-1
D gene: -
CDR3 protein: CSVERQNSYEQYF
CDR3 DNA: TGCAGCGTTGAGCGACAGAACTCCTACGAGCAGTACTTC

CDR3 length: 14
J gene: TRBJ2-7
clone size: -
V gene: TRBV6-6
D gene: -
CDR3 protein: CASSYSYPGYEQYF
CDR3 DNA: TGTGCCAGCAGTTACTCCTACCCCGGGTACGAGCAGTACTTC

CDR3 length: 14
J gene: TRBJ2-2
clone size: -
V gene: TRBV24-1
D gene: -
CDR3 protein: CATSDSGLTGELFF
CDR3 DNA: TGTGCCACCAGTGACTCGGGTCTGACCGGGGAGCTGTTTTTT

CDR3 length: 16
J gene: TRBJ2-3
clone size: -
V gene: TRBV9
D gene: TRBD2
CDR3 protein: CASSRGLAGSGDTQYF
CDR3 DNA: TGTGCCAGCAGCAGGGGACTAGCGGGATCTGGGGATACGCAGTATTTT

CDR3 length: 15
J gene: TRBJ2-7
clone size: -
V gene: TRBV12-1
D gene: -
CDR3 protein: CASSSPGTGACGQYF
CDR3 DNA: TGTGCCAGCAGCTCCCCTGGGACAGGGGCCTGCGGGCAGTACTTC

CDR3 length: 15
J gene: TRBJ2-1
clone size: -
V gene: TRBV29-1
D gene: TRBD1
CDR3 protein: CSVVGQGGWDNEQFF
CDR3 DNA: TGCAGCGTTGTGGGACAGGGAGGATGGGACAATGAGCAGTTCTTC

CDR3 length: 18
J gene: TRBJ2-1
clone size: -
V gene: TRBV5-4
D gene: TRBD1
CDR3 protein: CASSLTDRGDGSYNEQFF
CDR3 DNA: TGTGCCAGCAGCTTGACGGACAGGGGTGATGGATCCTACAATGAGCAGTTCTTC

CDR3 length: 12
J gene: TRBJ1-4
clone size: -
V gene: TRBV2
D gene: -
CDR3 protein: CASSVTSEKLFF
CDR3 DNA: TGTGCCAGCAGCGTTACTAGTGAAAAACTGTTTTTT

CDR3 length: 12
J gene: TRBJ2-5
clone size: -
V gene: TRBV27
D gene: TRBD1
CDR3 protein: CASQGAQETQYF
CDR3 DNA: TGTGCCAGCCAGGGGGCTCAAGAGACCCAGTACTTC

CDR3 length: 14
J gene: TRBJ2-1
clone size: -
V gene: TRBV28
D gene: -
CDR3 protein: CASLGRTPYNEQFF
CDR3 DNA: TGTGCCAGTTTAGGTAGGACCCCCTACAATGAGCAGTTCTTC

CDR3 length: 15
J gene: TRBJ2-2
clone size: -
V gene: TRBV5-4
D gene: TRBD2
CDR3 protein: CASSPSTSGTGELFF
CDR3 DNA: TGTGCCAGCAGCCCCTCCACTAGCGGAACCGGGGAGCTGTTTTTT

CDR3 length: 14
J gene: TRBJ2-7
clone size: few
V gene: TRBV2
D gene: -
CDR3 protein: CASSPGSGRVEQYF
CDR3 DNA: TGTGCCAGCAGCCCTGGGTCGGGACGCGTCGAGCAGTACTTC

CDR3 length: 13
J gene: TRBJ1-4
clone size: -
V gene: TRBV29-1
D gene: -
CDR3 protein: CSVRMAANEKLFF
CDR3 DNA: TGCAGCGTCAGAATGGCAGCTAATGAAAAACTGTTTTTT

CDR3 length: 15
J gene: TRBJ2-1
clone size: -
V gene: TRBV5-8
D gene: -
CDR3 protein: CASSPWGGTYNEQFF
CDR3 DNA: TGTGCCAGCAGCCCTTGGGGCGGGACATACAATGAGCAGTTCTTC

CDR3 length: 13
J gene: TRBJ1-5
clone size: -
V gene: TRBV30
D gene: -
CDR3 protein: CAWSRQDNQPQHF
CDR3 DNA: TGTGCCTGGAGCCGACAGGACAATCAGCCCCAGCATTTT

CDR3 length: 15
J gene: TRBJ2-1
clone size: -
V gene: TRBV30
D gene: TRBD2
CDR3 protein: CAWSVGLADYNEQFF
CDR3 DNA: TGTGCCTGGAGTGTAGGACTAGCGGATTACAATGAGCAGTTCTTC

CDR3 length: 14
J gene: TRBJ2-7
clone size: once
V gene: TRBV3-1/TRBV3-2
D gene: -
CDR3 protein: CASSLTDNSYEQYF
CDR3 DNA: TGTGCCAGCAGCCTTACCGATAACTCCTACGAGCAGTACTTC

CDR3 length: 11
J gene: TRBJ1-1
clone size: -
V gene: TRBV12-3/TRBV12-4
D gene: -
CDR3 protein: CASGWDTEAFF
CDR3 DNA: TGTGCCAGCGGGTGGGACACTGAAGCTTTCTTT

CDR3 length: 17
J gene: TRBJ1-2
clone size: -
V gene: TRBV18
D gene: TRBD1
CDR3 protein: CASSPTYGTGINYGYTF
CDR3 DNA: TGTGCCAGCTCACCAACGTACGGGACAGGGATTAACTATGGCTACACCTTC

CDR3 length: 13
J gene: TRBJ1-4
clone size: -
V gene: TRBV24-1
D gene: -
CDR3 protein: CATSGTTNEKLFF
CDR3 DNA: TGTGCCACCAGTGGGACAACTAATGAAAAACTGTTTTTT

CDR3 length: 17
J gene: TRBJ2-1
clone size: -
V gene: TRBV5-1
D gene: TRBD1
CDR3 protein: CASSFDSGTGFRYEQFF
CDR3 DNA: TGCGCCAGCAGCTTCGATTCCGGGACAGGTTTTCGGTATGAGCAGTTCTTC

CDR3 length: 13
J gene: TRBJ2-1
clone size: -
V gene: TRBV9
D gene: TRBD2
CDR3 protein: CASGSAGEHEQFF
CDR3 DNA: TGTGCCAGTGGATCAGCGGGGGAACATGAGCAGTTCTTC

CDR3 length: 15
J gene: TRBJ2-5
clone size: -
V gene: TRBV7-9
D gene: -
CDR3 protein: CASSLGAAVKETQYF
CDR3 DNA: TGTGCCAGCAGCTTAGGAGCCGCGGTCAAGGAGACCCAGTACTTC

CDR3 length: 16
J gene: TRBJ2-5
clone size: -
V gene: TRBV18
D gene: TRBD1
CDR3 protein: CASSPPRTGDFQTQYF
CDR3 DNA: TGTGCCAGCTCACCACCGAGGACAGGGGATTTTCAGACCCAGTACTTC

CDR3 length: 16
J gene: TRBJ2-1
clone size: -
V gene: TRBV18
D gene: -
CDR3 protein: CASSNPGQLSYNEQFF
CDR3 DNA: TGTGCCAGCTCAAACCCGGGACAACTTTCGTACAATGAGCAGTTCTTC

CDR3 length: 15
J gene: TRBJ1-2
clone size: -
V gene: TRBV7-9
D gene: TRBD1
CDR3 protein: CASSIGGTGGHGYTF
CDR3 DNA: TGTGCCAGCAGCATAGGTGGGACAGGGGGCCATGGCTACACCTTC

CDR3 length: 16
J gene: TRBJ2-2
clone size: -
V gene: TRBV5-1
D gene: -
CDR3 protein: CASSLVLVSDTGELFF
CDR3 DNA: TGCGCCAGCAGCTTGGTGCTAGTTAGCGACACCGGGGAGCTGTTTTTT

CDR3 length: 14
J gene: TRBJ1-5
clone size: few
V gene: TRBV30
D gene: -
CDR3 protein: CAWSVGGAGQPQHF
CDR3 DNA: TGTGCCTGGAGTGTCGGCGGGGCGGGCCAGCCCCAGCATTTT

CDR3 length: 15
J gene: TRBJ1-1
clone size: -
V gene: TRBV7-6
D gene: -
CDR3 protein: CASSATELGGPEAFF
CDR3 DNA: TGTGCCAGCAGCGCAACCGAGTTGGGGGGCCCTGAAGCTTTCTTT

CDR3 length: 18
J gene: TRBJ2-1
clone size: -
V gene: TRBV19
D gene: -
CDR3 protein: CASSTLPGRGGLLNEQFF
CDR3 DNA: TGTGCCAGTAGTACCTTGCCAGGGCGAGGGGGACTATTGAATGAGCAGTTCTTC

CDR3 length: 15
J gene: TRBJ1-2
clone size: -
V gene: TRBV10-3
D gene: -
CDR3 protein: CATLQGMGRERGYTF
CDR3 DNA: TGTGCCACCTTACAGGGCATGGGGAGGGAACGTGGCTACACCTTC

CDR3 length: 13
J gene: TRBJ1-4
clone size: -
V gene: TRBV10-3
D gene: -
CDR3 protein: CAIRESTNEKLFF
CDR3 DNA: TGTGCCATCAGGGAGTCAACTAATGAAAAACTGTTTTTT

CDR3 length: 14
J gene: TRBJ2-2
clone size: once
V gene: TRBV28
D gene: TRBD2
CDR3 protein: CASSSGLVAGELFF
CDR3 DNA: TGTGCCAGCAGTTCGGGACTAGTCGCCGGGGAGCTGTTTTTT

CDR3 length: 14
J gene: TRBJ2-1
clone size: -
V gene: TRBV12-5
D gene: -
CDR3 protein: CASGFPSRGLEQFF
CDR3 DNA: TGTGCTAGTGGTTTTCCCTCCAGGGGTTTAGAGCAGTTCTTC

CDR3 length: 16
J gene: TRBJ2-7
clone size: -
V gene: TRBV15
D gene: TRBD2
CDR3 protein: CATSRGGASGIYEQYF
CDR3 DNA: TGTGCCACCAGCAGAGGGGGGGCTAGCGGGATCTACGAGCAGTACTTC

CDR3 length: 15
J gene: TRBJ2-7
clone size: -
V gene: TRBV9
D gene: -
CDR3 protein: CASSPRLRAINEQYF
CDR3 DNA: TGTGCCAGCAGTCCTCGCCTGAGGGCCATCAACGAGCAGTACTTC

CDR3 length: 13
J gene: TRBJ2-7
clone size: -
V gene: TRBV6-2/TRBV6-3
D gene: -
CDR3 protein: CASSATGLSWQYF
CDR3 DNA: TGTGCCAGCAGTGCCACAGGGCTTTCATGGCAGTACTTC

CDR3 length: 14
J gene: TRBJ2-7
clone size: -
V gene: TRBV7-2
D gene: -
CDR3 protein: CASSLEGGDYGQYF
CDR3 DNA: TGTGCCAGCAGCTTAGAAGGTGGAGACTACGGGCAGTACTTC